Following are 32 T cell receptor beta chains from one sample sequenced in a study of blood T cell repertoires in COVID-19. Data came from immunoSEQ multiplex PCR; TCRdb stores just in-frame clones and leaves some out. The repertoire holds more than 85,000 clones, with around 84% as singletons. The sample was peripheral blood. Source of these receptors: a man aged 55 to 69 with acute or convalescent COVID-19.

The V gene is TRBV5-4, the J gene TRBJ2-2; 10 nucleotides align to TRBD1. The CDR3 consists of 17 residues. Looked up from germline, CDR1 is SGHNT and CDR2 is YYREEE (reference sequence). The V and J ends lost 3 bases and 10 bases, in that order; junction bases with no gene match: 15. The DNA of the CDR3 is TGTGCCAGCAGCTCAGGGGGACAGGGGAACGGCCGGGAGGAGCTGTTTTTT. Its translation is CASSSGGQGNGREELFF.

CDR3: CASSPGDRSTDTQYF. The CDR3 region has the DNA TGTGCCAGCAGCCCTGGAGACAGGAGCACAGATACGCAGTATTTT. The chain couples TRBV14 to TRBJ2-3; D is possibly TRBD1 (6 bases). Germline assignment: CDR1 SGHDN and CDR2 FVKESK. CDR3 length: 15 residues. Deletions cut 4 bases from V and 0 bases from J, with 11 bases between.

This clone was counted a single time. The chain uses TRBV7-9 and TRBJ2-2; TRBD2 agrees at 8 bases. V was clipped by 2 bases and J by 6 bases; unmatched bases: 8. This CDR3 has 16 amino acids. Germline V gives CDR1 SEHNR, CDR2 FQNEAQ (reference sequence). The CDR3 DNA follows: TGTGCCAGCAGCTTAACTTCCCCAGCGGGAGCCGGGGAGCTGTTTTTT. Translating it yields CASSLTSPAGAGELFF.

This chain joins TRBV30 and TRBJ2-7; possible D gene TRBD1, 5 bases. V lost 0 bases to trimming and J lost 3 bases, with 9 bases between them. The CDR3 is 13 amino acids. Germline V gives CDR1 GTSNPN, CDR2 SVGIG (reference sequence). The CDR3 DNA follows: TGTGCCTGGAGTGTCACCAGGGTCTACGAGCAGTACTTC. This codes for CAWSVTRVYEQYF.

The CDR3 region is CASSQDIDLGARNTIYF. CDR3 coding DNA: TGCGCCAGCAGCCAAGATATCGATTTGGGGGCGAGAAACACCATATATTTT. This chain connects TRBV4-1 to TRBJ1-3, with a possible D match to TRBD1 (6 bases). Trimming shortened V by 0 bases and J by 5 bases, and 17 bases separated the two germline ends. CDR1 is MGHRA and CDR2 is YSYEKL in the germline V gene. CDR3 length: 17 amino acids.

The chain employs TRBV25-1 and TRBJ1-4; 9 positions agree with TRBD1. J was trimmed by 0 bases and V by 5 bases; bases with no gene match: 4. Germline CDR1 MGHDK, CDR2 SYGVNS. The CDR3 runs to 16 residues. CDR3: CASSRGQGPTNEKLFF. In DNA, the CDR3 is TGTGCCAGCAGTAGGGGACAGGGCCCAACTAATGAAAAACTGTTTTTT.

This clone was detected many times. The V and J genes are TRBV9 and TRBJ2-1; a weak D match, TRBD1 (6 bases). The CDR3 runs 14 residues. Trimming pared 0 bases from V and 3 bases from J, leaving 7 bases between. CDR1 is SGDLS and CDR2 is YYNGEE in the germline V gene. The CDR3 region has the DNA TGTGCCAGCAGCGTAGAGACAGGCTACAATGAGCAGTTCTTC. This encodes CASSVETGYNEQFF.

This clone came up a few times. The chain recombines TRBV2 with TRBJ2-1, with 14 bases identical to TRBD2. CDR3 length: 19 amino acids. CDR1 and CDR2 (germline): SNHLY, FYNNEI. V shed 6 bases and J 6 bases; nucleotides not matched to a gene: 16. The CDR3 is CASSSPRLAGGRSGNEQFF. The DNA of the CDR3 is TGTGCCAGCAGCAGCCCTAGACTAGCGGGGGGGCGTTCCGGCAATGAGCAGTTCTTC. Looking up the rest from reference TRBV2 and TRBJ2-1 gives the full variable domain: EPEVTQTPSHQVTQMGQEVILRCVPISNHLYFYWYRQILGQKVEFLVSFYNNEISEKSEIFDDQFSVERPDGSNFTLKIRSTKLEDSAMYFCASSSPRLAGGRSGNEQFFGPGTRLTVL.

The chain employs TRBV2 and TRBJ1-6; D gene ambiguous. The CDR3 sequence is 18 residues long. CDR1 is SNHLY, CDR2 FYNNEI, per germline. V shed 6 bases and J shed 1 base, with 19 bases lying between them. The CDR3 DNA sequence: TGTGCCAGCAGCCCCAATAGAGCGGGAACGTCCTATAATTCACCCCTCCACTTT. It encodes CASSPNRAGTSYNSPLHF.

The rearrangement joins TRBV5-4 to TRBJ2-3; 10 nucleotides line up with TRBD2. This CDR3 is 17 amino acids long. Germline lookup yields CDR1 SGHNT and CDR2 YYREEE (reference sequence). V trimming: 0 bases; J trimming: 3 bases; junction bases outside the gene matches: 7. CDR3 protein: CASSLESKRGGTDTQYF. The CDR3 coding sequence is TGTGCCAGCAGCTTGGAGTCCAAGCGGGGGGGGACAGATACGCAGTATTTT.

This clone was counted between two and nine times. The rearrangement uses TRBV7-2 and TRBJ1-1; TRBD1 agrees at 9 bases. This CDR3 contains 13 residues. From germline, CDR1 is SGHTA and CDR2 FQGNSA. CDR3 in DNA: TGTGCGTCCGACAGGGGGTATGTGACTGAAGCTTTCTTT. This translates into CASDRGYVTEAFF.

This rearrangement joins TRBV2 to TRBJ1-1, with 9 bases identical to TRBD1. CDR3 length: 12 amino acids. Germline trimming cut 9 bases from V and 2 bases from J; bases unmatched to any gene: 1. In germline, CDR1 is SNHLY, CDR2 FYNNEI. CDR3 sequence reads: CARDRGNTEAFF. Written as DNA, the CDR3 is TGTGCCAGGGACAGGGGCAACACTGAAGCTTTCTTT.

The chain joins TRBV30 to TRBJ1-1, with 7 bases lining up with TRBD1. Germline CDR1 and CDR2: GTSNPN and SVGIG (reference sequence). This CDR3 spans 17 amino acids. V gave up 0 bases and J gave up 0 bases; unmatched junction bases: 10. CDR3 loop: CAWSVGQGDVMNTEAFF. CDR3 coding DNA: TGTGCCTGGAGTGTAGGGCAGGGGGACGTAATGAACACTGAAGCTTTCTTT.

The chain couples TRBV10-3 to TRBJ2-5; 11 bases are a match to TRBD1. V lost 4 bases and J lost 3; bases outside the gene matches: 1. The CDR3 is made up of 14 amino acids. Germline lookup yields CDR1 ENHRY and CDR2 SYGVKD. CDR3: CAISGTGGKETQYF. DNA for the CDR3: TGTGCCATCAGTGGGACAGGGGGCAAAGAGACCCAGTACTTC.

The rearrangement links TRBV7-9 to TRBJ2-3; 11 bases map to TRBD1. V lost 5 bases to trimming and J lost 3 bases; unmatched junction nucleotides: 7. The V gene's germline CDR1 is SEHNR and CDR2 FQNEAQ (reference sequence). The length of the CDR3 is 16 residues. CDR3 region: CASSLRTGGWTDTQYF. The CDR3 nucleotides are TGTGCCAGCAGCCTTCGGACAGGGGGCTGGACAGATACGCAGTATTTT.

The rearrangement links TRBV3-1 (or the pseudogene TRBV3-2) to TRBJ2-7; TRBD2 matches at 12 bases. The J segment lost 6 bases and the V segment lost 4 bases, leaving 7 bases of the junction unmatched. CDR1 and CDR2 from the germline V gene are LGHDT and YNNKEL (reference sequence). This CDR3 has 15 residues. The DNA of the CDR3 is TGTGCCAGCAGCCCTAGCGGGGGGGCTGGTCGCGAGCAGTACTTC. Translated: CASSPSGGAGREQYF.

The rearrangement links TRBV27 to TRBJ2-7; 7 nucleotides align to TRBD2. This CDR3 comprises 17 residues. Germline lookup yields CDR1 MNHEY and CDR2 SMNVEV (reference sequence). Unmatched junction bases numbered 12, after V lost 2 bases and J lost 2 bases. This CDR3 reads CASSLESPWEGPYEQYF. In DNA, the CDR3 is TGTGCCAGCAGTTTAGAGTCACCGTGGGAGGGACCCTACGAGCAGTACTTC.

The genes are TRBV30 and TRBJ1-1; D uncertain. V was shortened by 4 bases and J by 4 bases, with 19 bases between the two germline ends. The CDR3 is 15 amino acids. Germline values: CDR1 GTSNPN, CDR2 SVGIG (reference sequence). Here the CDR3 DNA reads TGTGCCTGGACAGCCGGCGGCGATTTGGGCACTGAAGCTTTCTTT. It specifies CAWTAGGDLGTEAFF.

CDR3 residues: CASSLDDVSYEQYF. In DNA, the CDR3 is TGTGCCAGCAGTCTAGATGACGTCTCCTACGAGCAGTACTTC. The chain is built from TRBV7-8 and TRBJ2-7; D is ambiguous. Germline assignment: CDR1 SGHVS and CDR2 FQNEAQ. The length of the CDR3 is 14 residues. V was pared by 6 bases and J by 0 bases, with 12 bases between.

This chain connects TRBV10-3 to TRBJ1-2, with D possibly matching TRBD1 (6 bases). This CDR3 comprises 13 residues. CDR1 ENHRY and CDR2 SYGVKD come from the germline V gene. The germline V and J ends were trimmed by 2 bases and 7 bases, with 11 bases remaining between them. The CDR3: CAISENREGGYTF. The CDR3 DNA follows: TGTGCCATCAGTGAGAACAGGGAGGGTGGCTACACCTTC.

V usage is TRBV7-6 and J usage is TRBJ2-3; 7 bases are a match to TRBD1. Losses at the gene ends were 4 bases for V and 2 bases for J; bases not matched to a gene: 12. Germline loops: CDR1 SGHVS, CDR2 FNYEAQ. This CDR3 spans 17 amino acids. DNA of the CDR3: TGTGCCAGCAGCTCACACAGGGGTGGGTCACACACAGATACGCAGTATTTT. It yields the protein CASSSHRGGSHTDTQYF.

The J gene is TRBJ1-1, the V gene TRBV7-9; D may be TRBD1 (5 bases). The CDR3 contains 15 residues. The germline gives CDR1 SEHNR, CDR2 FQNEAQ (reference sequence). Trimming removed 5 bases at V and 5 bases at J, with 18 bases between. The DNA for the CDR3 is TGTGCCAGCAGCCACTCCCAGGGTAGAGGTACTGAAGCTTTCTTT. Amino acid sequence: CASSHSQGRGTEAFF.

The CDR3 spells CASSPDGVGTDTQYF. DNA of the CDR3: TGTGCCAGCAGCCCAGACGGGGTGGGCACAGATACGCAGTATTTT. This sequence joins TRBV7-6 and TRBJ2-3, with a weak D call TRBD2 (5 bases). Trimming stripped 5 bases from V and 1 base from J, with 13 bases between. Germline-derived CDR1 and CDR2 are SGHVS and FNYEAQ. This CDR3 comprises 15 residues.

Only one count was recorded for this clone. The chain combines TRBV19 with TRBJ2-1; tentative D call: TRBD1 (5 bases). The CDR3 consists of 12 residues. V was clipped by 7 bases and J by 12 bases, with 16 bases between them. Looked up from germline, CDR1 is LNHDA and CDR2 is SQIVND (reference sequence). CDR3 residues: CASTNRGKGQFF. The DNA for the CDR3 is TGTGCCAGTACGAATAGGGGCAAGGGGCAGTTCTTC.

The rearrangement links TRBV19 to TRBJ2-6; the D is unclear. Looked up from germline, CDR1 is LNHDA and CDR2 is SQIVND (reference sequence). V was clipped by 6 bases and J by 2 bases, with 5 bases between them. There are 13 residues in the CDR3. The CDR3 DNA follows: TGTGCCAGTAGCCCTACTGGGGCCAACGTCCTGACTTTC. It codes for CASSPTGANVLTF.

A single count supports this clone. The chain combines TRBV7-2 with TRBJ1-1; the match to TRBD1 covers 8 bases. The CDR3 has 14 amino acids. Germline CDR1 and CDR2: SGHTA and FQGNSA. The V segment lost 5 bases and the J segment 11 bases; nucleotides outside the gene matches: 13. The CDR3 nucleotides are TGTGCCAGCAGCCACCTGGTCAGGGGGCGGGGGGCTTTCTTT. Its protein product is CASSHLVRGRGAFF.

This clone was seen more than once but under ten times. The chain links TRBV6-2 or TRBV6-3 to TRBJ2-7, with TRBD1 identical over 7 bases. CDR3 length: 13 residues. Germline loops: CDR1 MNHEY, CDR2 SVGEGT. After removal of 4 bases from V and 12 bases from J, the junction contained 12 bases not matched to a gene. The CDR3 protein is CASSSGLDRRWYF. The CDR3 nucleotides are TGTGCCAGCAGTTCAGGACTGGACAGGCGTTGGTACTTC.

The rearrangement joins TRBV9 to TRBJ2-5; 7 nucleotides agree with TRBD2. This CDR3 spans 16 amino acids. V was clipped by 4 bases and J by 2 bases; unmatched bases: 11. Per germline, CDR1 SGDLS and CDR2 YYNGEE. The CDR3 region is CASSPASGGGQETQYF. Here the CDR3 DNA reads TGTGCCAGCAGCCCAGCCTCGGGGGGTGGTCAAGAGACCCAGTACTTC.

The sample holds one count of this clone. The chain combines TRBV6-5 with TRBJ1-1; D gene unclear. This CDR3 comprises 14 residues. Germline assignment: CDR1 MNHEY and CDR2 SVGAGI. The germline V and J ends were trimmed by 2 bases and 1 base, with 8 bases remaining between them. The CDR3 region is CASSYNRQNTEAFF. CDR3 nucleotide sequence: TGTGCCAGCAGTTACAACCGACAGAACACTGAAGCTTTCTTT.

The chain couples TRBV2 to TRBJ1-6, with D tentatively TRBD1 (5 bases). Germline CDR1 and CDR2: SNHLY and FYNNEI. The CDR3 consists of 15 residues. Between the trimmed V and J ends, which lost 11 bases and 5 bases, there was a span of 19 bases. CDR3 in amino acids: CAHGIWDSNNSPLHF. The DNA of the CDR3 is TGTGCCCACGGAATTTGGGACTCAAATAATTCACCCCTCCACTTT.

In this sample, this clone turned up once. This chain uses TRBV18 with TRBJ2-1; 10 nucleotides line up with TRBD2. The germline CDR1 and CDR2 sequences are KGHSH and LQKENI. V lost 1 base and J lost 6; bases outside the gene matches: 15. This CDR3 has 19 residues. Here the CDR3 DNA reads TGTGCCAGCTCACCACAAAGGGGATCCACTAGCGGGGCCCCCAATGAGCAGTTCTTC. Translating it yields CASSPQRGSTSGAPNEQFF.

The gene calls are TRBV11-2 and TRBJ1-6; TRBD1 matches at 7 bases. Germline V gene sequence: CDR1 SGHAT, CDR2 FQNNGV. The CDR3 length is 16 residues. With 10 bases clipped from V and 5 bases from J, the junction kept 14 bases outside the gene matches. CDR3 sequence reads: CATSLRGGGDNSPLHF. The CDR3 DNA follows: TGTGCCACCTCCCTAAGAGGAGGGGGCGATAATTCACCCCTCCACTTT.